The 30 T cell receptor beta chains reported below all come from one sample, sequenced in a study of cytomegalovirus exposure and HLA in healthy donors. Use of 60 Vbeta and 13 Jbeta primers characterized the PCR. Profiled with immunoSEQ multiplex PCR; TCRdb holds only in-frame clones, not every one. The sample holds under 200,000 clones, about 80% seen once. The sample taken for sequencing was PBMCs. The receptors were sampled from a woman in her 50s in good health and CMV-seronegative.

This chain connects TRBV18 to TRBJ2-3; 9 bases align to TRBD2. Germline CDR1 is KGHSH and CDR2 is LQKENI. V shed 1 base, J shed 2 bases, and the junction held 4 bases outside the gene matches. This CDR3 has 16 amino acids. This CDR3 reads CASSPLSGGSTDTQYF. The DNA of the CDR3 is TGTGCCAGCTCACCACTTAGCGGGGGTTCCACAGATACGCAGTATTTT.

This chain connects TRBV14 to TRBJ2-7, with 8 bases aligning to TRBD1. This CDR3 region has 17 residues. J was trimmed by 0 bases and V by 0 bases; bases with no gene match: 7. The V gene's germline CDR1 is SGHDN and CDR2 FVKESK. The CDR3 loop reads CASSQDYRTGSSYEQYF. As DNA, the CDR3 is TGTGCCAGCAGCCAAGACTACAGGACAGGGAGCTCCTACGAGCAGTACTTC.

This chain joins TRBV7-9 and TRBJ2-1, with TRBD2 matching 13 bases. Germline-derived CDR1 and CDR2 are SEHNR and FQNEAQ (reference sequence). The V and J ends lost 0 bases and 5 bases, in that order; junction bases with no gene match: 7. CDR3 size: 18 residues. The CDR3 coding sequence is TGTGCCAGCAGCTTAGCGTTACGACTAGCGGGAGGTGACAATGAGCAGTTCTTC. This codes for CASSLALRLAGGDNEQFF.

This chain uses TRBV15 with TRBJ1-6; 8 positions match TRBD1. The CDR3 loop spans 16 amino acids. Germline trimming cut 5 bases from V and 8 bases from J; bases unmatched to any gene: 11. CDR1 LNHNV and CDR2 YYDKDF come from the germline V gene (reference sequence). Written as DNA, the CDR3 is TGTGCCACCAGCTCACCGAGGACAGGGCCTGATTCACCCCTCCACTTT. Translating it yields CATSSPRTGPDSPLHF.

DNA for the CDR3: TGTGCCATCAGGGAAGGGACAGCGAAAGAGACCCAGTACTTC. It translates to CAIREGTAKETQYF. The chain joins TRBV10-3 to TRBJ2-5, with 7 bases matching TRBD1. The CDR3 consists of 14 residues. J lost 3 bases, V lost 6 bases, and 7 bases had no gene match. The germline V gene has CDR1 ENHRY and CDR2 SYGVKD.

A single count supports this clone. The chain employs TRBV20-1 and TRBJ2-1; 8 bases are a match to TRBD1. Germline loops: CDR1 DFQATT, CDR2 SNEGSKA (reference sequence). Trimming at V came to 6 bases and at J to 12 bases, leaving 7 bases not matched to a gene. CDR3 size: 11 residues. CDR3 in DNA: TGCAGTGCGCCATCCGGGACAGGGCAGTTCTTC. This sequence encodes CSAPSGTGQFF.

J is TRBJ1-3 and V is TRBV5-5; D gene uncertain. V lost 5 bases and J lost 0, with 15 bases in between. The germline gives CDR1 SGHKS, CDR2 YYEKEE (reference sequence). This CDR3 has 16 residues. In DNA form, the CDR3 reads TGTGCCAGCAGTCTGGGAGACTGGAGCTCTGGAAACACCATATATTTT. Protein product: CASSLGDWSSGNTIYF. Based on the CDR3 plus reference TRBV5-5 and TRBJ1-3, the full variable domain is DAGVTQSPTHLIKTRGQQVTLRCSPISGHKSVSWYQQVLGQGPQFIFQYYEKEERGRGNFPDRFSARQFPNYSSELNVNALLLGDSALYLCASSLGDWSSGNTIYFGEGSWLTVV.

V gene TRBV28 combines with J gene TRBJ2-3, with TRBD2 matching over 8 bases. In germline, CDR1 is MDHEN, CDR2 SYDVKM. J lost 1 base, V lost 6 bases, and 9 bases had no gene match. The CDR3 loop spans 16 amino acids. In DNA, the CDR3 is TGTGCCAGCAGCCCTATAGCGGGATGGGGCACAGATACGCAGTATTTT. Translated, it gives CASSPIAGWGTDTQYF.

The rearrangement links TRBV10-1 to TRBJ2-1; a weak D match, TRBD2 (5 bases). V shed 3 bases and J shed 0 bases, with 15 bases lying between them. Germline V lookup: CDR1 WNHNN, CDR2 SYGVQD (reference sequence). The CDR3 spans 17 residues. The CDR3 loop is CASSDFDYPSSYNEQFF. The DNA for the CDR3 is TGCGCCAGCAGTGATTTCGACTATCCCTCCTCCTACAATGAGCAGTTCTTC.

The genes are TRBV5-1 and TRBJ1-1; TRBD1 matches at 7 bases. CDR1 and CDR2 (germline): SGHRS, YFSETQ. The V gene end was trimmed by 4 bases and the J gene end by 4 bases; junction bases not matched to a gene: 7. The CDR3 is 14 amino acids. CDR3 protein: CASSVTRGSTEAFF. The CDR3 bases are TGCGCCAGCAGCGTTACCAGGGGGAGCACTGAAGCTTTCTTT.

Concerning this clone: At one end the junction does not follow the germline gene, possibly because of a read error. Other DNA sequences in this sample translate to the same CDR3. This rearrangement joins TRBV6-5 to TRBJ1-6; the D is unclear. The CDR3 sequence is 15 residues long. CDR1 MNHEY and CDR2 SVGAGI come from the germline V gene. CDR3 loop: CASRVPGLANSPLHF. The CDR3 coding sequence is TGTGCCAGCAGGGTACCTGGACTGGCCAATTCCCCCCTCCACTTT.

V gene TRBV28 combines with J gene TRBJ1-1, with 8 nucleotides matching TRBD1. CDR1 and CDR2 from the germline V gene are MDHEN and SYDVKM. This CDR3 is built from 15 residues. The V segment lost 5 bases and the J segment 7 bases; nucleotides outside the gene matches: 12. CDR3 DNA: TGTGCCAGCAGTCGTCGGGACAGGTCGTCCGGTGAAGCTTTCTTT. This translates into CASSRRDRSSGEAFF.

This clone has a handful of counts. The chain links TRBV27 to TRBJ2-3; the D gene is possibly TRBD2 (6 bases). Germline V lookup: CDR1 MNHEY, CDR2 SMNVEV (reference sequence). Trimming pared 2 bases from V and 5 bases from J, leaving 8 bases between. The CDR3 loop spans 13 amino acids. The CDR3 spells CASSLAGQDTQYF. CDR3 in DNA: TGTGCCAGCAGTTTAGCGGGGCAAGATACGCAGTATTTT.

A few counts support this clone. This rearrangement joins TRBV11-2 to TRBJ1-5; no clear D gene. CDR3 length: 13 amino acids. Germline CDR1 is SGHAT and CDR2 is FQNNGV. Trimming removed 3 bases from V and 2 bases from J, with 5 bases in between. For the CDR3, the DNA is TGTGCCAGCAGCTTTCGCGGCAATCAGCCCCAGCATTTT. Translated, it gives CASSFRGNQPQHF.

V is TRBV28 and J is TRBJ1-2; TRBD1 is a possible D gene (6 bases). Trimming stripped 10 bases from V and 5 bases from J, with 17 bases between. Germline loops: CDR1 MDHEN, CDR2 SYDVKM. This CDR3 is 13 amino acids long. The CDR3 loop reads CATMREGVYGYTF. Here the CDR3 DNA reads TGTGCCACGATGCGAGAGGGGGTATATGGCTACACCTTC.

The chain combines TRBV11-3 with TRBJ2-5; possibly TRBD2 for D (7 bases). Trimming cost V 2 bases and J 4 bases, with 11 bases left between them. The V gene's germline CDR1 is SGHNT and CDR2 YENEEA. The CDR3 loop spans 14 amino acids. The CDR3 here is CASSLRGAGETQYF. The CDR3 nucleotides are TGTGCCAGCAGCTTACGGGGGGCCGGAGAGACCCAGTACTTC.

The V and J genes are TRBV4-2 and TRBJ1-4; TRBD1 agrees at 8 bases. Germline V gene lookup returns CDR1 LGHNA and CDR2 YNFKEQ. With 2 bases clipped from V and 5 bases from J, the junction kept 7 bases outside the gene matches. The CDR3 spans 16 residues. This CDR3 is CASSQSTGQANEKLFF. CDR3 nucleotides: TGTGCCAGCAGCCAATCTACGGGACAGGCGAATGAAAAACTGTTTTTT.

This clone was recorded only once. J is TRBJ2-7 and V is TRBV29-1; no reliable D call. Germline V lookup: CDR1 SQVTM, CDR2 ANQGSEA. The ends were cut back, 3 bases at V and 6 bases at J, with 9 bases in the middle. The CDR3 is made up of 11 amino acids. CDR3 coding DNA: TGCAGCGTTGATGGGCCGTCCGAGCAGTACTTC. It is translated as CSVDGPSEQYF.

This clone was counted a few times. The gene calls are TRBV4-2 and TRBJ2-7; D may be TRBD1 (6 bases). The V gene lost 1 base and the J gene lost 0 bases, with 13 bases spanning the gap. This CDR3 is 16 amino acids long. Germline CDR1 reads LGHNA; CDR2 reads YNFKEQ. CDR3 region: CASSQVPSGDSYEQYF. The DNA for the CDR3 is TGTGCCAGCAGCCAAGTTCCATCAGGGGACTCCTACGAGCAGTACTTC.

This clone is a singleton in its sample. The V gene is TRBV6-5, the J gene TRBJ2-3; 11 nucleotides line up with TRBD2. The V and J ends lost 5 bases and 1 base, in that order; junction bases with no gene match: 2. There are 15 residues in the CDR3. In germline, CDR1 is MNHEY, CDR2 SVGAGI. As DNA, the CDR3 is TGTGCCAGCAGTGCACTAGCGGGAGGCACAGATACGCAGTATTTT. It codes for CASSALAGGTDTQYF.

This clone was detected only a few times. V and J are TRBV4-1 and TRBJ1-1, with TRBD1 as a possible D gene (6 bases). This CDR3 has 13 amino acids. The ends were cut back, 2 bases at V and 6 bases at J, with 10 bases in the middle. CDR1 is MGHRA and CDR2 is YSYEKL in the germline V gene. CDR3 DNA: TGCGCCAGCAGCCAATTCCAGGGGTCTGAAGCTTTCTTT. It is translated as CASSQFQGSEAFF.

The CDR3 DNA sequence: TGTGCCAGCAGCACCCACGGACATCAAGAGACCCAGTACTTC. This sequence encodes CASSTHGHQETQYF. The gene calls are TRBV9 and TRBJ2-5; tentatively, D is TRBD1 (5 bases). The CDR3 contains 14 residues. Trimming took 4 bases from V and 2 from J, leaving 12 bases between them. Germline loops: CDR1 SGDLS, CDR2 YYNGEE.

The chain is built from TRBV7-9 and TRBJ1-1, with D uncertain. V gave up 3 bases and J gave up 1 base, with 6 bases separating them. The CDR3 is 13 amino acids. CDR1 is SEHNR and CDR2 is FQNEAQ in the germline V gene (reference sequence). The chain's CDR3 is CASSLVQNTEAFF. Here the CDR3 DNA reads TGTGCCAGCAGCTTGGTACAGAACACTGAAGCTTTCTTT.

The J gene is TRBJ2-7, the V gene TRBV28; possible D gene TRBD1, 5 bases. The V end lost 3 bases, the J end lost 7 bases, and 22 bases lay between the germline ends. Germline V CDR1 and CDR2: MDHEN, SYDVKM. The CDR3 is 16 amino acids. CDR3 DNA: TGTGCCAGCAGTTTTTGGGTCGGAGTTGGGGCTAGAGAGCAGTACTTC. Translating it yields CASSFWVGVGAREQYF.

The CDR3 reads CSGAGTGKEKLFF. For the CDR3, the DNA is TGCAGCGGGGCCGGGACAGGGAAAGAAAAACTGTTTTTT. This chain links TRBV29-1 with TRBJ1-4, with 9 bases identical to TRBD1. The trim removed 7 bases at V and 8 bases at J, leaving 8 bases unmatched. CDR1 is SQVTM, CDR2 ANQGSEA, per germline. The CDR3 is made up of 13 amino acids.

V is TRBV6-6 and J is TRBJ1-1; 9 positions agree with TRBD1. The CDR3 runs to 16 residues. V was clipped by 2 bases and J by 1 base; unmatched bases: 5. In germline, CDR1 is MNHNY, CDR2 SVGAGI (reference sequence). The CDR3 is CASSYPKTGGNTEAFF. CDR3 DNA: TGTGCCAGCAGTTACCCAAAGACAGGGGGGAACACTGAAGCTTTCTTT.

This clone was seen a few times. CDR3 in amino acids: CASSQDLTAYEQYF. As DNA, the CDR3 is TGTGCCAGCAGCCAAGATCTGACAGCCTACGAGCAGTACTTC. The chain has TRBV14 and TRBJ2-7; a weak D match, TRBD1 (5 bases). This CDR3 is 14 amino acids long. The V gene lost 0 bases and the J gene lost 2 bases, with 8 bases spanning the gap. The germline V gene encodes CDR1 SGHDN and CDR2 FVKESK.

The chain combines TRBV28 with TRBJ2-3; the D gene is possibly TRBD1 (6 bases). Germline V lookup: CDR1 MDHEN, CDR2 SYDVKM. The CDR3 extends over 15 amino acids. The ends were cut back, 6 bases at V and 6 bases at J, with 19 bases in the middle. The CDR3 DNA sequence: TGTGCCAGCAGCCGCCACACAGGGCCGGGGGATACGCAGTATTTT. This sequence encodes CASSRHTGPGDTQYF.

This rearrangement joins TRBV18 to TRBJ1-2; D ambiguous. V was pared by 5 bases and J by 4 bases, with 8 bases between. The CDR3 loop spans 12 amino acids. From germline, CDR1 is KGHSH and CDR2 LQKENI. CDR3 sequence (DNA): TGTGCCAGCTCAGGAGCCGGCTATGGCTACACCTTC. Translation: CASSGAGYGYTF.

The chain is built from TRBV6-5 and TRBJ1-1, with a tentative D call TRBD1 (6 bases). The CDR3 length is 13 residues. Trimming pared 3 bases from V and 5 bases from J, leaving 10 bases between. Germline CDR1 is MNHEY and CDR2 is SVGAGI. The chain's CDR3 is CASSYQGMTEAFF. The CDR3 region has the DNA TGTGCCAGCAGTTATCAGGGGATGACTGAAGCTTTCTTT.